This section outlines one T cell receptor beta chain sequence together with its context. Germline and genes: mouse. The read finishes 1 residue shy of the CDR3 end, and the germline J gene is used to complete it. Generated by immunoSEQ multiplex PCR, the TCRdb table keeps only in-frame clones and is missing some. Of around 6,200 clones listed, 45% to 55% are singletons. The sample comes from a study of tissue T cells after allogeneic stem cell transplantation. Time point defined: mouse harvest day 7 after allogeneic transplant. The graft held 10^6 splenic CD5+ T cells and 10^7 T-cell-depleted bone marrow cells. The length of the CDR3 is 13 residues. The germline gives CDR1 SNHLY, CDR2 FYNGKV (reference sequence). The germline V and J ends were trimmed by 3 bases and 2 bases, with 8 bases remaining between them.

This sequence joins TRBV3 and TRBJ2-7; no reliable D call. Sequenced material: gut tissue. This sequence was found in a female BALB/c mouse given C57BL/6 T cells with graft-versus-host disease after an allogeneic hematopoietic cell transplant. CDR3 bases read: TGTGCCAGCAGCTTCCGACAAACCTATGAACAGTAC. It codes for CASSFRQTYEQY. The CDR3 as a whole reads CASSFRQTYEQYF.